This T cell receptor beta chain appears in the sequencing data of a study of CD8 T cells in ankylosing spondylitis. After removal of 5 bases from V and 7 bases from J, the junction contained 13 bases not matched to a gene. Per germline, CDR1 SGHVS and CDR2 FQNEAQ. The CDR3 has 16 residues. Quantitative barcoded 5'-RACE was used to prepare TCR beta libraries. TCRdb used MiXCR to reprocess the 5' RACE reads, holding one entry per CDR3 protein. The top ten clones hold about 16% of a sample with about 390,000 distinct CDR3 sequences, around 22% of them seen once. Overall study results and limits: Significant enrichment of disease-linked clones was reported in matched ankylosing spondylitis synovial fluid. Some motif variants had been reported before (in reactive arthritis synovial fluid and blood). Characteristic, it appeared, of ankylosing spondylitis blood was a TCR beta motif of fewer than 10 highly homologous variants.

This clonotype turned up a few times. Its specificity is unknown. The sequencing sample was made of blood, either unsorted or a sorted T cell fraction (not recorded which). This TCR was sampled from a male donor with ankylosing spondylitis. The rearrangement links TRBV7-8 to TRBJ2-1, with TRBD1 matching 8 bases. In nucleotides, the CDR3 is TGTGCCAGCAGCCGGACAGGGTCTCGGGTTCGGAATGAGCAGTTCTTC. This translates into CASSRTGSRVRNEQFF.